This TCR beta chain was captured by sequencing in a study of blood T cell repertoires in COVID-19. Study information: PBMCs, B-cell-depleted T cells, or T cells were the source of the cDNA or gDNA that made up the material.

A case of COVID-19 had been met by exposed participants within 2 weeks before study entry. Sequencing was performed with immunoSEQ multiplex PCR; in TCRdb, only in-frame clones are kept and a portion is missing. The sample holds roughly 270,000 clones, 80% to 85% seen once. This CDR3 contains 15 residues. The germline CDR1 and CDR2 sequences are SGHRS and YFSETQ. Unmatched junction bases numbered 5, after V lost 4 bases and J lost 2 bases. The V and J genes are TRBV5-1 and TRBJ2-2, with 7 bases aligning to TRBD1. The specimen sequenced was PBMCs or T cells enriched from blood (not recorded which). This TCR was recovered from a middle-aged man who had been exposed to COVID-19. The chain's CDR3 is CASSPGTANTGELFF. The CDR3 region has the DNA TGCGCCAGCAGCCCCGGGACAGCTAACACCGGGGAGCTGTTTTTT. Complete variable domain (other parts from reference TRBV5-1 and TRBJ2-2): KAGVTQTPRYLIKTRGQQVTLSCSPISGHRSVSWYQQTPGQGLQFLFEYFSETQRNKGNFPGRFSGRQFSNSRSEMNVSTLELGDSALYLCASSPGTANTGELFFGEGSRLTVL.